The T cell receptor beta chain described here comes from a study of blood T cells in healthy people across ages. Study-wide background: Capture via template switching afforded approximately one barcoded beta molecule per two T cells.

The V gene's germline CDR1 is ENHRY and CDR2 SYGVKD. After removal of 0 bases from V and 11 bases from J, the junction contained 11 bases not matched to a gene. This CDR3 contains 16 residues. The second PCR ran about 6 to 11 cycles with a sample-barcoded 5' primer and J-beta primers. TCRdb itself ran the 5' RACE reads through MiXCR, one entry per CDR3 protein. The sample has 580,000 or so distinct CDR3 sequences, 40% to 50% seen once. J is TRBJ2-5 and V is TRBV10-3; 11 bases map to TRBD2. Sequencing used blood. This TCR derives from a man older than 75 in good health. CDR3 DNA: TGTGCCATCAGTGAGTCGCGACTAGCGGGGTACAATGAGCAGTACTTC. Translation: CAISESRLAGYNEQYF.